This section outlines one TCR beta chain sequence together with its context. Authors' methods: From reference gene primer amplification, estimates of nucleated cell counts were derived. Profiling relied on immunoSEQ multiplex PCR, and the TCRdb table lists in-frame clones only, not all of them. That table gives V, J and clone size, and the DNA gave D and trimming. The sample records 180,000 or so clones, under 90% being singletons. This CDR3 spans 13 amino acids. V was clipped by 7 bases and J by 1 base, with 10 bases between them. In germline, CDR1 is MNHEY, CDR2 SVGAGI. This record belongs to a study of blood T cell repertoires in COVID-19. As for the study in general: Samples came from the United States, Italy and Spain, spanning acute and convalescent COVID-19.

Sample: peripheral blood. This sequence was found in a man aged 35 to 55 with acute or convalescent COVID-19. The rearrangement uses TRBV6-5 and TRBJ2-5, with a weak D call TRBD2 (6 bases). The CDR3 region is CASKTGLQETQYF. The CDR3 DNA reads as TGTGCCAGCAAAACGGGACTCCAAGAGACCCAGTACTTC.